Listed below are T cell receptor beta chains from one sample, sequenced in a study of cytomegalovirus exposure and HLA in healthy donors. Assay: immunoSEQ multiplex PCR; the TCRdb copy retains only in-frame clones and omits some. Here the sample spans approximately 200,000 clones, 82% being singletons. Material: PBMCs. Every receptor here comes from a woman aged 45 to 65 in good health and CMV-seropositive. The CDR3 runs from the conserved cysteine through the conserved F or W. A D gene is named only where the DNA matches it firmly. Part of the rows lack a size; the others show once, few, many or a class for expanded clones.

J gene	V gene	clone size	D gene	CDR3 protein	CDR3 DNA
TRBJ2-1	TRBV18	-	-	CASSPLGHTYNEQFF	TGTGCCAGCTCACCCCTGGGCCATACCTACAATGAGCAGTTCTTC
TRBJ1-1	TRBV7-8	-	TRBD1	CASSLSRDRPNTEAFF	TGTGCCAGCAGCTTATCCCGGGACAGGCCGAACACTGAAGCTTTCTTT
TRBJ1-5	TRBV6-5	few	-	CASSYGASDQPQHF	TGTGCCAGCAGTTACGGGGCGTCCGATCAGCCCCAGCATTTT
TRBJ2-6	TRBV2	few	-	CASSSGANGLTF	TGTGCCAGCAGCTCTGGGGCCAACGGCCTGACTTTC
TRBJ2-5	TRBV28	-	TRBD2	CASSTRLAGGRETQYF	TGTGCCAGCAGTACCCGACTAGCGGGAGGGCGAGAGACCCAGTACTTC
TRBJ2-5	TRBV9	-	TRBD2	CASSSGGGRLETQYF	TGTGCCAGCAGCTCCGGGGGGGGGCGCCTGGAGACCCAGTACTTC
TRBJ2-3	TRBV2	-	TRBD2	CASTDPGRASDTQYF	TGTGCCAGCACCGACCCCGGGAGGGCATCAGATACGCAGTATTTT
TRBJ1-2	TRBV28	-	TRBD1	CASSPRGQVYGYTF	TGTGCCAGCAGCCCTAGGGGACAGGTCTATGGCTACACCTTC
TRBJ1-5	TRBV30	-	-	CAWSWGRASGVPSPQHF	TGTGCCTGGAGCTGGGGCAGGGCCTCTGGTGTCCCTTCGCCCCAGCATTTT
TRBJ2-7	TRBV7-9	-	-	CSSSPPGREQYF	TGTTCCAGCAGCCCCCCAGGGCGGGAGCAGTACTTC
TRBJ2-3	TRBV19	-	-	CASSIDGSGGLDTQYF	TGTGCCAGTAGTATAGATGGGAGCGGTGGTTTGGATACGCAGTATTTT
TRBJ2-1	TRBV6-5	-	TRBD2	CASSRLAGDNEQFF	TGTGCCAGCAGTCGACTAGCGGGGGACAATGAGCAGTTCTTC
TRBJ1-6	TRBV27	-	-	CASSLSTSSYNSPLHF	TGTGCCAGCAGTTTATCTACGAGCTCCTATAATTCACCCCTCCACTTT
TRBJ1-4	TRBV6-1	few	-	CASSRVGQGNEKLFF	TGTGCCAGCAGTAGGGTTGGGCAGGGGAATGAAAAACTGTTTTTT
TRBJ1-1	TRBV19	-	-	CASSILTRNTEAFF	TGTGCCAGTAGTATTCTCACACGGAACACTGAAGCTTTCTTT
TRBJ1-2	TRBV2	few	-	CASSGQESGPGYTF	TGTGCCAGCAGTGGACAGGAGTCGGGACCAGGCTACACCTTC
TRBJ2-7	TRBV19	-	-	CASSTGPEQYF	TGTGCCAGTAGTACGGGTCCCGAGCAGTACTTC
TRBJ2-2	TRBV29-1	few	-	CSAAFGGLTGELFF	TGCAGCGCTGCATTCGGGGGGCTCACCGGGGAGCTGTTTTTT
TRBJ1-4	TRBV5-4	-	-	CASSRQGTNEKLFF	TGTGCCAGCAGCCGCCAGGGAACTAATGAAAAACTGTTTTTT
TRBJ1-3	TRBV10-3	-	-	CAHSAVSSGNTIYF	TGTGCCCATTCTGCGGTTTCCTCTGGAAACACCATATATTTT
TRBJ1-5	TRBV13	-	TRBD1	CASSSGQGNQPQHF	TGTGCCAGCAGCTCGGGACAGGGTAATCAGCCCCAGCATTTT
TRBJ1-5	TRBV7-8	few	-	CASTLRRTAPRDIQPQHF	TGTGCCAGCACCCTTCGTCGGACAGCACCTAGGGATATTCAGCCCCAGCATTTT
TRBJ2-7	TRBV6-1	-	TRBD2	CATGTTEEQYF	TGTGCCACTGGGACTACCGAGGAGCAGTACTTC
TRBJ2-5	TRBV6-5	-	TRBD2	CASSYSPSGSRETQYF	TGTGCCAGCAGTTACTCACCTAGCGGGAGCCGGGAGACCCAGTACTTC